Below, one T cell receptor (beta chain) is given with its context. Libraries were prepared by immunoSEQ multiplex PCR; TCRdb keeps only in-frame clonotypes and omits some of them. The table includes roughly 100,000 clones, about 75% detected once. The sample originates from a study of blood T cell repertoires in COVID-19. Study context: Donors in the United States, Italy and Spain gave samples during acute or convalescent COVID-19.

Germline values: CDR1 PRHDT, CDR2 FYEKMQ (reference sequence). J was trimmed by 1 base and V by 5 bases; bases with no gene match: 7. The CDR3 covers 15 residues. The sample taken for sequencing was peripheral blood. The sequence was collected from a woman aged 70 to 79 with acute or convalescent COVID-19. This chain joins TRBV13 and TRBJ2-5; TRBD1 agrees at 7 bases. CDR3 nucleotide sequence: TGTGCCAGCAGCCTAACGACAGGGACCCAAGAGACCCAGTACTTC. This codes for CASSLTTGTQETQYF.